This TCR beta chain derives from a study of beta chain features in type 1 diabetes. As every portion of the isolated RNA was reverse transcribed, the sequencing read expressed TCRB transcripts. Clones were read by immunoSEQ multiplex PCR, and TCRdb kept only the in-frame ones, dropping some. The sample includes about 52,000 clones, under 55% of them seen just once. General study results and limits: For patients, the naive, central memory and Treg TCRB repertoires appeared more alike than for healthy donors. Significant though moderate, a shortening of TCRB CDR3s appeared in all four CD4+ subsets of Type 1 diabetes patients. In these data, an HLA type influence on TCRB rearrangement remained unresolved.

The CDR3 runs 14 residues. Germline CDR1 is LNHDA and CDR2 is SQIVND (reference sequence). V lost 7 bases, J lost 0 bases, and 10 bases lay in between. Every donor provided one heparinised blood draw, which averaged around 110 mL. As regards this clone: Its antigen is still unknown.

The sequenced sample consisted of Tregs from blood. The chain has TRBV19 and TRBJ1-3; D not certain. The clonotype was recovered from a man aged 25-45 years with type 1 diabetes. CDR3 sequence reads: CASTALSSGNTIYF. The CDR3 DNA is TGTGCCAGTACAGCGTTGAGCTCTGGAAACACCATATATTTT.